The 6 T cell receptor beta chains listed next were all sequenced from one sample in a study of cytomegalovirus exposure and HLA in healthy donors. In the PCR, 60 Vbeta and 13 Jbeta primers were used. The assay was immunoSEQ multiplex PCR, and TCRdb's table has in-frame clones only and misses some. The profile covers under 200,000 clones, with around 84% appearing a single time and 8.5% taken by the ten largest. The sequencing sample was made of PBMCs. Every receptor here comes from a male donor in good health and CMV-seropositive.

The chain links TRBV6-1 to TRBJ2-3; 9 bases align to TRBD2. With 8 bases clipped from V and 0 bases from J, the junction kept 6 bases outside the gene matches. The CDR3 runs 15 residues. Germline CDR1 MNHNS, CDR2 SASEGT. The CDR3 DNA follows: TGTGCCAGCCGTAGCGGGGGAGTTAGCACAGATACGCAGTATTTT. This encodes CASRSGGVSTDTQYF.

The V call is TRBV18, the J call TRBJ1-1, with 7 bases aligning to TRBD1. The CDR3 has 17 residues. V lost 0 bases and J lost 5; bases outside the gene matches: 12. Germline assignment: CDR1 KGHSH and CDR2 LQKENI. The CDR3 loop reads CASSPPGQPLVRTEAFF. CDR3 sequence (DNA): TGTGCCAGCTCACCACCGGGACAGCCTTTAGTAAGGACTGAAGCTTTCTTT.

The chain is built from TRBV4-3 and TRBJ1-5, with D unresolved. CDR3 length: 15 residues. Trimming shortened V by 0 bases and J by 6 bases, and 12 bases separated the two germline ends. Germline V CDR1 and CDR2: LGHNA, YSLEER. CDR3 in DNA: TGCGCCAGCAGCCAAGATAGCGGGGTTATTCAGCCCCAGCATTTT. Protein product: CASSQDSGVIQPQHF.

V and J are TRBV6-5 and TRBJ1-2, with 7 bases that match TRBD1. Looked up from germline, CDR1 is MNHEY and CDR2 is SVGAGI. The CDR3 runs 14 residues. J lost 0 bases, V lost 6 bases, and 4 bases had no gene match. DNA for the CDR3: TGTGCCAGCAGCCGCGGGACAGCTAACTATGGCTACACCTTC. Translated: CASSRGTANYGYTF.

The genes are TRBV21-1 and TRBJ1-5; the listed D gene, TRBD1, was not tested against the DNA. TRBV21-1 is deemed a pseudogene. The CDR3 sequence is 15 residues long. CDR3 sequence reads: CASSPLGQSNQPQHF. The CDR3 nucleotides read TGTGCCAGCAGCCCTCTGGGACAGAGCAATCAGCCCCAGCATTTT.

The rearrangement joins TRBV15 to TRBJ2-3, with D perhaps matching TRBD2 (5 bases). Trimming left V 1 base short and J 4 bases short, with 15 bases between. The V gene's germline CDR1 is LNHNV and CDR2 YYDKDF (reference sequence). The length of the CDR3 is 16 residues. CDR3 sequence reads: CATSRGSSNPSDTQYF. The CDR3 DNA reads TGTGCCACCAGCAGAGGATCTAGCAACCCCTCAGATACGCAGTATTTT.